The 24 T cell receptor beta chains in this list originate from one sample, sequenced in a study of blood T cell repertoires in COVID-19. Produced via immunoSEQ multiplex PCR; TCRdb's table is partial and in-frame only. This repertoire shows about 250,000 clones, about four fifths found once; its top ten account for approximately 5.9%. Sample: peripheral blood. The receptors were sampled from an elderly man with acute or convalescent COVID-19.

V usage is TRBV28 and J usage is TRBJ2-3; unclear D gene. V lost 2 bases to trimming and J lost 6 bases, with 9 bases between them. The germline CDR1 and CDR2 sequences are MDHEN and SYDVKM. The CDR3 loop spans 13 amino acids. In DNA form, the CDR3 reads TGTGCCAGCAGTTTACTCATACGGGATACGCAGTATTTT. Its protein product is CASSLLIRDTQYF.

The V call is TRBV7-2, the J call TRBJ2-1, with 16 bases identical to TRBD2. Germline CDR1 reads SGHTA; CDR2 reads FQGNSA. J lost 10 bases, V lost 1 base, and 10 bases had no gene match. CDR3 length: 18 residues. In nucleotides, the CDR3 is TGTGCCAGCAGCTTAGAATGGGCCGGGACTAGCGGGAGGGGGGAGCAGTTCTTC. This codes for CASSLEWAGTSGRGEQFF. The variable domain in full, with the rest retrieved from reference TRBV7-2 and TRBJ2-1, is GAGVSQSPSNKVTEKGKDVELRCDPISGHTALYWYRQSLGQGLEFLIYFQGNSAPDKSGLPSDRFSAERTGGSVSTLTIQRTQQEDSAVYLCASSLEWAGTSGRGEQFFGPGTRLTVL.

The gene calls are TRBV5-1 and TRBJ1-1; D remains unclear. The CDR3 has 14 amino acids. Between the trimmed V and J ends, which lost 0 bases and 1 base, there was a span of 7 bases. CDR1 is SGHRS and CDR2 is YFSETQ in the germline V gene. The CDR3 reads CASSLESGNTEAFF. For the CDR3, the DNA is TGCGCCAGCAGCTTGGAATCCGGGAACACTGAAGCTTTCTTT. Together with reference TRBV5-1 and TRBJ1-1, the CDR3 gives the full variable domain: KAGVTQTPRYLIKTRGQQVTLSCSPISGHRSVSWYQQTPGQGLQFLFEYFSETQRNKGNFPGRFSGRQFSNSRSEMNVSTLELGDSALYLCASSLESGNTEAFFGQGTRLTVV.

This clone occurred once. This chain links TRBV29-1 with TRBJ2-5; a weak D match, TRBD1 (5 bases). Germline V gene data show CDR1 as SQVTM and CDR2 as ANQGSEA. The CDR3 contains 13 residues. Trimming cost V 2 bases and J 5 bases, with 12 bases left between them. CDR3 bases: TGCAGCGTTGAAATAGGGGTCGGTGAGACCCAGTACTTC. It yields the protein CSVEIGVGETQYF.

The chain recombines TRBV6-6 with TRBJ2-3, with a tentative D call TRBD2 (6 bases). Germline CDR1 MNHNY, CDR2 SVGAGI (reference sequence). V shed 6 bases and J shed 3 bases, with 19 bases lying between them. This CDR3 comprises 16 residues. The DNA for the CDR3 is TGTGCCAGCAGCCCACGGGCGGGAAAGGGTACAGATACGCAGTATTTT. Its protein is CASSPRAGKGTDTQYF.

The chain has TRBV28 and TRBJ2-6; 8 bases line up with TRBD1. The germline V gene has CDR1 MDHEN and CDR2 SYDVKM. J lost 0 bases, V lost 3 bases, and 4 bases had no gene match. This CDR3 contains 17 residues. CDR3 DNA: TGTGCCAGCAGTTTTGGGACAGGACCCTCTGGGGCCAACGTCCTGACTTTC. This translates into CASSFGTGPSGANVLTF.

The V gene is TRBV11-2, the J gene TRBJ2-1, with 9 bases identical to TRBD2. Germline values: CDR1 SGHAT, CDR2 FQNNGV. CDR3 length equals 16 residues. The ends lost 3 bases at V and 3 bases at J; junction bases unmatched: 6. CDR3 amino acids: CASSFRAGGDYNEQFF. DNA for the CDR3: TGTGCCAGCAGCTTCCGAGCGGGAGGTGACTACAATGAGCAGTTCTTC.

The chain combines TRBV6-1 with TRBJ2-2; tentative D call: TRBD2 (5 bases). V lost 2 bases, J lost 1 base, and 8 bases lay in between. Germline CDR1 MNHNS, CDR2 SASEGT. The length of the CDR3 is 15 residues. The CDR3 DNA is TGTGCCAGCAGTGAATGGGGAGAGAACACCGGGGAGCTGTTTTTT. It yields the protein CASSEWGENTGELFF.

The chain employs TRBV2 and TRBJ1-2; TRBD1 agrees at 8 bases. CDR3 length: 13 amino acids. CDR1 is SNHLY and CDR2 is FYNNEI in the germline V gene. The junction had 2 bases not matched to a gene; V was cut back by 3 bases and J by 5 bases. The CDR3 reads CASSEQGAYGYTF. The CDR3, as DNA: TGTGCCAGCAGTGAGCAGGGGGCTTATGGCTACACCTTC. Combining the CDR3 with reference TRBV2 and TRBJ1-2 gives the whole variable domain EPEVTQTPSHQVTQMGQEVILRCVPISNHLYFYWYRQILGQKVEFLVSFYNNEISEKSEIFDDQFSVERPDGSNFTLKIRSTKLEDSAMYFCASSEQGAYGYTFGSGTRLTVV.

The chain employs TRBV3-1 (or the pseudogene TRBV3-2) and TRBJ2-5; a weak D match, TRBD1 (5 bases). The V and J ends lost 4 bases and 2 bases respectively, with 11 bases between them. CDR3 size: 14 residues. Germline V gene lookup returns CDR1 LGHDT and CDR2 YNNKEL (reference sequence). The CDR3 DNA sequence: TGTGCCAGCAGCCCCTACCACAGGCAAGAGACCCAGTACTTC. Protein product: CASSPYHRQETQYF.

The CDR3 nucleotides read TGTGCCAGCAGTGAATCAAGGCCGGGAAACACCGGGGAGCTGTTTTTT. The encoded protein is CASSESRPGNTGELFF. V is TRBV2 and J is TRBJ2-2, with D possibly being TRBD2 (5 bases). Germline loops: CDR1 SNHLY, CDR2 FYNNEI. The V and J ends lost 2 bases and 2 bases respectively, with 12 bases between them. This CDR3 has 16 amino acids.

The chain combines TRBV5-1 with TRBJ2-1, with 7 bases identical to TRBD2. Germline values: CDR1 SGHRS, CDR2 YFSETQ. The CDR3 has 17 residues. With V trimmed by 4 bases and J by 8 bases, 18 bases remained unmatched. This CDR3 is CASSPEPSGGGVDEQFF. The DNA of the CDR3 is TGCGCCAGCAGCCCGGAACCTAGCGGAGGAGGGGTAGATGAGCAGTTCTTC.

The gene calls are TRBV14 and TRBJ1-2; D might be TRBD1 (5 bases). The germline V gene has CDR1 SGHDN and CDR2 FVKESK. V gave up 0 bases and J gave up 4 bases, with 9 bases separating them. The CDR3 sequence is 14 residues long. The CDR3 reads CASSQDRRGYGYTF. CDR3 bases: TGTGCCAGCAGCCAAGACAGGAGGGGCTATGGCTACACCTTC. Combining the CDR3 with reference TRBV14 and TRBJ1-2 gives the whole variable domain EAGVTQFPSHSVIEKGQTVTLRCDPISGHDNLYWYRRVMGKEIKFLLHFVKESKQDESGMPNNRFLAERTGGTYSTLKVQPAELEDSGVYFCASSQDRRGYGYTFGSGTRLTVV.

Only a few counts were recorded for this clone. V is TRBV5-4 and J is TRBJ2-5; 11 bases fit TRBD2. Losses at the gene ends were 1 base for V and 2 bases for J; bases not matched to a gene: 7. The germline gives CDR1 SGHNT, CDR2 YYREEE (reference sequence). This CDR3 region has 17 residues. The CDR3 region has the DNA TGTGCCAGCAGCTTGTATACTAGCGGGAGAGGGCAAGAGACCCAGTACTTC. Its translation: CASSLYTSGRGQETQYF.

The chain employs TRBV7-8 and TRBJ1-6; 8 bases are shared with TRBD1. Germline V gives CDR1 SGHVS, CDR2 FQNEAQ. With V trimmed by 6 bases and J by 10 bases, 11 bases remained unmatched. This CDR3 has 15 amino acids. The CDR3 region is CASRPAGQAMSPLHF. CDR3 DNA: TGTGCCAGCAGGCCCGCGGGACAGGCAATGTCACCCCTCCACTTT.

V and J are TRBV3-1 (or the pseudogene TRBV3-2) and TRBJ2-2, with 8 positions matching TRBD1. This CDR3 region has 16 residues. Germline values: CDR1 LGHDT, CDR2 YNNKEL (reference sequence). V lost 4 bases, J lost 6 bases, and 10 bases stayed unmatched. The CDR3 nucleotides read TGTGCCAGCAGCCTCGGACAGGGTGTCTTCGCCGGGGAGCTGTTTTTT. As protein: CASSLGQGVFAGELFF.

The chain combines TRBV7-7 with TRBJ2-5, with D perhaps TRBD2 (6 bases). With 5 bases removed from V and 6 bases from J, the gap between germline ends came to 16 bases. The CDR3 is made up of 14 amino acids. Germline V lookup: CDR1 SSHAT, CDR2 FNYEAQ (reference sequence). The CDR3, as DNA: TGTGCCAGCAGCCCGGCGGGGAAGGAGAAGACCCAGTACTTC. It specifies CASSPAGKEKTQYF.

The rearrangement joins TRBV7-2 to TRBJ1-2; TRBD1 is a possible D gene (5 bases). The germline V gene encodes CDR1 SGHTA and CDR2 FQGNSA. CDR3 size: 14 residues. Trimming took off 5 bases at V and 4 bases at J, with 14 bases between the two ends. CDR3 coding DNA: TGTGCCAGCAGCCCAGATTGGGGCCCCTATGGCTACACCTTC. This gives the protein CASSPDWGPYGYTF.

The V and J genes are TRBV6-5 and TRBJ2-7; TRBD2 agrees at 13 bases. This CDR3 region has 14 residues. Germline V lookup: CDR1 MNHEY, CDR2 SVGAGI. V shed 6 bases, J shed 5 bases, and the junction held 4 bases outside the gene matches. CDR3 region: CASSRLAGGHEQYF. The CDR3 nucleotides read TGTGCCAGCAGCCGACTAGCGGGAGGCCACGAGCAGTACTTC.

The gene calls are TRBV6-5 and TRBJ2-2; a weak D match, TRBD1 (6 bases). The V end lost 7 bases, the J end lost 6 bases, and 15 bases lay between the germline ends. The CDR3 totals 14 residues. Germline lookup yields CDR1 MNHEY and CDR2 SVGAGI. This CDR3 is CASNGKGVAGELFF. In DNA, the CDR3 is TGTGCCAGCAACGGGAAGGGGGTGGCCGGGGAGCTGTTTTTT.

The chain carries TRBV5-8 and TRBJ2-3, with 14 bases lining up with TRBD2. Trimming removed 3 bases from V and 3 bases from J; junction bases left unmatched: 3. Germline V gene lookup returns CDR1 SGHTS and CDR2 YDEGEE. The CDR3 spans 16 residues. CDR3 DNA: TGTGCCAGCAGCTCCGGGACTAGCGGGAGAACAGATACGCAGTATTTT. Its protein is CASSSGTSGRTDTQYF.

V usage is TRBV7-6 and J usage is TRBJ1-4; 9 bases are shared with TRBD1. The CDR3 covers 15 residues. V was pared by 3 bases and J by 5 bases, with 4 bases of the junction left unmatched. Per the germline V gene, CDR1 is SGHVS and CDR2 is FNYEAQ. The CDR3 region has the DNA TGTGCCAGCAGCTTGGGGACAGGGAGAAATGAAAAACTGTTTTTT. Translated: CASSLGTGRNEKLFF.

In regard to this clone: Other DNA sequences in this specimen translate into the identical CDR3. The rearrangement joins TRBV11-3 to TRBJ2-1, with a possible D match to TRBD1 (6 bases). The V end was cut by 0 bases, the J end by 1 base, with 7 bases between. This CDR3 contains 15 residues. Germline-derived CDR1 and CDR2 are SGHNT and YENEEA. The CDR3 loop is CASSLDRGSYNEQFF. In DNA form, the CDR3 reads TGTGCCAGCAGCTTAGACAGGGGATCCTACAATGAGCAGTTCTTC.

The chain uses TRBV5-1 and TRBJ2-7; TRBD2 matches at 12 bases. Germline CDR1 SGHRS, CDR2 YFSETQ. This CDR3 spans 16 amino acids. Trimming removed 2 bases from V and 6 bases from J; junction bases left unmatched: 9. The CDR3 sequence is CASSFDSSGGAREQYF. The DNA for the CDR3 is TGCGCCAGCAGCTTCGATTCTAGCGGGGGGGCCCGCGAGCAGTACTTC.